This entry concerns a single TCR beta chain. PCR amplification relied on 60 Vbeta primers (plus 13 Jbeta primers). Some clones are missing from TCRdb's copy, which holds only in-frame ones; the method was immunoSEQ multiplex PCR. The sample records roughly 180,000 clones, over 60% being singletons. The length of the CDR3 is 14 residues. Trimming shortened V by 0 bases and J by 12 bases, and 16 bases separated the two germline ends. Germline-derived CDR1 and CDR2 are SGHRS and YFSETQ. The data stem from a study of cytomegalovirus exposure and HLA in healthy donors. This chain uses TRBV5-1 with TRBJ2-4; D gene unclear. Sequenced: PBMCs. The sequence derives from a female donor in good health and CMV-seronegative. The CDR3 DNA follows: TGCGCCAGCAGCTTGGCCGTTGGCGGAAACCGTCAGTACTTC. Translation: CASSLAVGGNRQYF.